These 2 T cell receptor beta chains came from one sample sequenced in a study of blood T cell repertoires in COVID-19. The data were produced by immunoSEQ multiplex PCR, yet TCRdb's version contains in-frame clones alone and is incomplete. This sample has roughly 100,000 clones; roughly 85% occur once, and the top ten carry approximately 3.1%. The sample consisted of peripheral blood. Source of these receptors: a man between 50 and 59 years old in a cohort sampled during active COVID-19.

This clone has a handful of counts. The gene calls are TRBV5-1 and TRBJ1-1; D is undetermined. The germline V gene encodes CDR1 SGHRS and CDR2 YFSETQ. V was trimmed by 4 bases and J by 5 bases, leaving 15 bases between them. The CDR3 is made up of 14 amino acids. The CDR3: CASSLALAGTEAFF. The CDR3 region has the DNA TGCGCCAGCAGCCTTGCACTGGCGGGAACTGAAGCTTTCTTT. The full variable domain, rest sourced from reference TRBV5-1 and TRBJ1-1, is KAGVTQTPRYLIKTRGQQVTLSCSPISGHRSVSWYQQTPGQGLQFLFEYFSETQRNKGNFPGRFSGRQFSNSRSEMNVSTLELGDSALYLCASSLALAGTEAFFGQGTRLTVV.

This rearrangement joins TRBV19 to TRBJ2-6; the D is unclear. V was pared by 3 bases and J by 4 bases, with 13 bases between. Per germline, CDR1 LNHDA and CDR2 SQIVND (reference sequence). The CDR3 covers 16 residues. CDR3 amino acids: CASSIGFLGGANVLTF. CDR3 DNA sequence: TGTGCCAGTAGTATCGGATTCCTCGGGGGGGCCAACGTCCTGACTTTC.